The 18 T cell receptor beta chains below all came from one sample that was sequenced in a study of blood T cell repertoires in COVID-19. Libraries were prepared by immunoSEQ multiplex PCR; TCRdb keeps only in-frame clonotypes and omits some of them. The sample yields 300,000 to 350,000 clones, approximately 86% seen once. Sequenced: peripheral blood. These receptors all stem from a man in his thirties or forties with COVID-19, enrolled during active disease.

The rearrangement links TRBV18 to TRBJ2-5, with TRBD2 as a possible D gene (5 bases). CDR3 length: 14 residues. Deletions cut 2 bases from V and 5 bases from J, with 12 bases between. The germline V gene encodes CDR1 KGHSH and CDR2 LQKENI. The CDR3 region has the DNA TGTGCCAGCTCACCAGACCAACCGGGGGAGACCCAGTACTTC. It translates to CASSPDQPGETQYF.

The chain employs TRBV27 and TRBJ2-1; weak D call: TRBD2 (6 bases). Germline lookup yields CDR1 MNHEY and CDR2 SMNVEV (reference sequence). V lost 3 bases, J lost 8 bases, and 20 bases lay in between. The CDR3 is made up of 16 amino acids. CDR3 bases: TGTGCCAGCAGTTTGCTACCGGGAGCCGATCCCGATGAGCAGTTCTTC. It specifies CASSLLPGADPDEQFF.

This CDR3 reads CASSLLTSGSSYEQYF. In DNA form, the CDR3 reads TGTGCCAGCAGTTTGTTGACTAGCGGGAGTTCTTACGAGCAGTACTTC. The chain carries TRBV28 and TRBJ2-7, with 12 bases that match TRBD2. Per germline, CDR1 MDHEN and CDR2 SYDVKM. Germline trimming cut 3 bases from V and 4 bases from J; bases unmatched to any gene: 7. The CDR3 is made up of 16 amino acids.

The chain has TRBV18 and TRBJ2-1; TRBD1 matches 10 bases. The CDR3 extends over 17 amino acids. Germline-derived CDR1 and CDR2 are KGHSH and LQKENI. With V trimmed by 6 bases and J by 3 bases, 11 bases remained unmatched. The CDR3 DNA follows: TGTGCCAGCTCCCGAAATCGGGGACAGGGGTTCTACAATGAGCAGTTCTTC. Translated: CASSRNRGQGFYNEQFF.

This sequence joins TRBV19 and TRBJ1-1; D gene ambiguous. Trimming cost V 7 bases and J 5 bases, with 20 bases left between them. The CDR3 spans 15 residues. Germline CDR1 LNHDA, CDR2 SQIVND (reference sequence). For the CDR3, the DNA is TGTGCCAGTAAACGGGGAGGGTTGCCCGATACTGAAGCTTTCTTT. This translates into CASKRGGLPDTEAFF. Full variable domain (rest looked up from reference TRBV19 and TRBJ1-1): DGGITQSPKYLFRKEGQNVTLSCEQNLNHDAMYWYRQDPGQGLRLIYYSQIVNDFQKGDIAEGYSVSREKKESFPLTVTSAQKNPTAFYLCASKRGGLPDTEAFFGQGTRLTVV.

The chain's CDR3 is CASSQSARTKGFYNEQFF. The CDR3 nucleotides are TGCGCCAGCAGTCAATCCGCTCGGACAAAGGGGTTCTACAATGAGCAGTTCTTC. The V and J genes are TRBV23-1 and TRBJ2-1, with D possibly matching TRBD1 (5 bases). TRBV23-1 is assigned to the ORF class and has an uncertain function. The CDR3 extends over 18 amino acids. With 0 bases removed from V and 3 bases from J, the gap between germline ends came to 18 bases.

This clone was counted between two and nine times. The rearrangement joins TRBV7-3 to TRBJ1-1; 8 bases are shared with TRBD1. The CDR3 spans 14 residues. The V gene end was trimmed by 5 bases and the J gene end by 3 bases; junction bases not matched to a gene: 5. Germline assignment: CDR1 SGHTA and CDR2 FQGTGA. The CDR3 is CASSPGTGYTEAFF. The CDR3 region has the DNA TGTGCCAGCAGCCCCGGGACAGGATACACTGAAGCTTTCTTT.

V is TRBV9 and J is TRBJ1-2; D might be TRBD1 (6 bases). The CDR3 length is 13 residues. V lost 2 bases and J lost 7, with 12 bases in between. Germline V gene data show CDR1 as SGDLS and CDR2 as YYNGEE. The CDR3 spells CASSVTDRSGYTF. CDR3 DNA: TGTGCCAGCAGCGTCACCGACAGGAGTGGCTACACCTTC.

This clone showed up just a few times. The gene calls are TRBV19 and TRBJ1-5; TRBD1 might be the D (6 bases). V was pared by 4 bases and J by 2 bases, with 9 bases between. Germline V gives CDR1 LNHDA, CDR2 SQIVND (reference sequence). This CDR3 has 14 amino acids. The CDR3 loop reads CASSTRTGNQPQHF. The CDR3 bases are TGTGCCAGTAGTACCCGGACAGGCAATCAGCCCCAGCATTTT.

The chain links TRBV7-2 to TRBJ2-7, with 11 positions matching TRBD2. Germline trimming cut 6 bases from V and 3 bases from J; bases unmatched to any gene: 4. Germline CDR1 reads SGHTA; CDR2 reads FQGNSA. The CDR3 loop spans 14 amino acids. CDR3 sequence reads: CASSYLAGGYEQYF. DNA of the CDR3: TGTGCCAGCAGTTACCTAGCGGGAGGCTACGAGCAGTACTTC.

J is TRBJ2-7 and V is TRBV7-9, with TRBD2 matching over 7 bases. Germline V gene data show CDR1 as SEHNR and CDR2 as FQNEAQ (reference sequence). The V and J ends lost 6 bases and 6 bases, in that order; junction bases with no gene match: 17. This CDR3 spans 16 amino acids. Here the CDR3 reads CASSPGVAGIRSEQYF. The CDR3 DNA is TGTGCCAGCAGTCCCGGGGTAGCGGGCATCAGGTCCGAGCAGTACTTC.

V gene TRBV4-3 combines with J gene TRBJ2-1; D is possibly TRBD2 (5 bases). CDR1 LGHNA and CDR2 YSLEER come from the germline V gene. The germline V and J ends were trimmed by 2 bases and 7 bases, with 18 bases remaining between them. The CDR3 loop spans 16 amino acids. The CDR3 DNA is TGCGCCAGCAGCCAAAGTCTGGAGGTGGGCGGTAATGAGCAGTTCTTC. Translating it yields CASSQSLEVGGNEQFF.

This clone was counted a few times. The chain uses TRBV11-3 and TRBJ2-5, with 8 bases lining up with TRBD1. J gave up 5 bases and V 1 base, and 9 bases lay outside the gene matches. The CDR3 length is 16 residues. Germline V gene sequence: CDR1 SGHNT, CDR2 YENEEA. The CDR3 reads CASSLATSGGLETQYF. The CDR3 DNA reads TGTGCCAGCAGCTTAGCTACCTCAGGGGGCCTGGAGACCCAGTACTTC.

The chain links TRBV5-1 to TRBJ2-7, with TRBD1 identical over 8 bases. The trim removed 4 bases at V and 3 bases at J, leaving 9 bases unmatched. Germline-derived CDR1 and CDR2 are SGHRS and YFSETQ. This CDR3 has 15 amino acids. CDR3 in DNA: TGCGCCAGCAGCACACGACAGGGGTCACACTACGAGCAGTACTTC. Translating gives CASSTRQGSHYEQYF.

The J gene is TRBJ2-2, the V gene TRBV9; TRBD2 agrees at 7 bases. This CDR3 comprises 18 residues. Trimming at V came to 3 bases and at J to 6 bases, leaving 17 bases not matched to a gene. Germline-derived CDR1 and CDR2 are SGDLS and YYNGEE. CDR3 sequence reads: CASSALIRLAGGAGELFF. The DNA for the CDR3 is TGTGCCAGCAGCGCTCTGATCCGACTAGCAGGAGGGGCCGGGGAGCTGTTTTTT.

The V gene is TRBV2, the J gene TRBJ1-1, with 7 bases fitting TRBD1. The CDR3 sequence is 16 residues long. The junction had 12 bases not matched to a gene; V was cut back by 8 bases and J by 0 bases. Germline-derived CDR1 and CDR2 are SNHLY and FYNNEI. The CDR3 region is CASFLAGGSMNTEAFF. The CDR3 DNA is TGTGCCAGCTTCTTGGCAGGGGGAAGTATGAACACTGAAGCTTTCTTT.

The V gene is TRBV18, the J gene TRBJ2-2, with unresolved D. CDR1 KGHSH and CDR2 LQKENI come from the germline V gene. With 6 bases removed from V and 5 bases from J, the gap between germline ends came to 16 bases. The CDR3 consists of 15 residues. CDR3 residues: CASSGQRLRTGELFF. DNA for the CDR3: TGTGCCAGCTCCGGCCAGCGTCTTCGGACCGGGGAGCTGTTTTTT.

The chain uses TRBV7-9 and TRBJ1-1; no definite D call. Trimming cost V 6 bases and J 3 bases, with 11 bases left between them. Germline V gives CDR1 SEHNR, CDR2 FQNEAQ (reference sequence). The CDR3 runs to 13 residues. The CDR3 sequence is CASRLPADTEAFF. For the CDR3, the DNA is TGTGCCAGCAGACTTCCCGCGGACACTGAAGCTTTCTTT.